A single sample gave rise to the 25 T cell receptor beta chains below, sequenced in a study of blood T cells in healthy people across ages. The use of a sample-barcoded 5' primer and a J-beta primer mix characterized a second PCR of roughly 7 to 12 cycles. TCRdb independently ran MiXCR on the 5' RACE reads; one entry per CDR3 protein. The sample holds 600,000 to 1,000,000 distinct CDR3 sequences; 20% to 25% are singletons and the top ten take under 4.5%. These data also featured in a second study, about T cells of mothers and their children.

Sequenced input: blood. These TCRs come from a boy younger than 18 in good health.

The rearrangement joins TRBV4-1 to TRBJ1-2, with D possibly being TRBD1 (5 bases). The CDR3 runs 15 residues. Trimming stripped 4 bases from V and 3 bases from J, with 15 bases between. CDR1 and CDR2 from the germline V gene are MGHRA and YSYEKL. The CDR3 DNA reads TGCGCCAGCAGCCTGGGGGTCCTTCCGGACTATGGCTACACCTTC. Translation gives CASSLGVLPDYGYTF.

The CDR3 loop is CASSQPGTGSEQFF. The CDR3 DNA is TGCGCCAGCAGCCAACCCGGGACAGGTAGTGAGCAGTTCTTC. The chain has TRBV4-1 and TRBJ2-5; TRBD1 agrees at 8 bases. The end of the DNA is better explained by TRBJ2-1, so the J call may be wrong. Germline V gene sequence: CDR1 MGHRA, CDR2 YSYEKL. CDR3 length equals 14 residues.

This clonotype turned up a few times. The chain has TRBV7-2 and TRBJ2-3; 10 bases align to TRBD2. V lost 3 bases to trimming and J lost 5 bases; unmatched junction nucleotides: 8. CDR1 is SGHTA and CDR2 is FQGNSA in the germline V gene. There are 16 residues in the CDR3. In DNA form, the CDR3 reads TGTGCCAGCAGCTTTCTCGGGACTAGCGTGGTAGATACGCAGTATTTT. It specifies CASSFLGTSVVDTQYF.

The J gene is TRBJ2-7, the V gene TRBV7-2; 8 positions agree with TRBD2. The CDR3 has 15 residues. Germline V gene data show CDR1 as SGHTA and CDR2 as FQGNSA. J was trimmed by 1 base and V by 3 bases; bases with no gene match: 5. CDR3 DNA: TGTGCCAGCAGCTTGATAGCGGGGCAATCCTACGAGCAGTACTTC. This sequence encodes CASSLIAGQSYEQYF.

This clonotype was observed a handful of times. The CDR3 loop is CASSFPRSVTGELFF. DNA of the CDR3: TGTGCCAGCAGTTTCCCCAGGAGTGTGACCGGGGAGCTGTTTTTT. The gene calls are TRBV12-3 or TRBV12-4 and TRBJ2-2, with D uncertain. Trimming pared 3 bases from V and 5 bases from J, leaving 13 bases between. The CDR3 sequence is 15 residues long.

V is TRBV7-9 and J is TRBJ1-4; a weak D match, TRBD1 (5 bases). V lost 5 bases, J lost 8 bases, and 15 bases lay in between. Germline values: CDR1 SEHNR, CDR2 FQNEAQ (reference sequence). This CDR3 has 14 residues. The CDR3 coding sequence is TGTGCCAGCAGCCCTACAGGAAGTGCGGAAAAACTGTTTTTT. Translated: CASSPTGSAEKLFF.

CDR3 sequence (DNA): TGCGCCAGCAGCAAACGACAGGGAAGGGTCAACTCTGGAAACACCATATATTTT. It is translated as CASSKRQGRVNSGNTIYF. The rearrangement joins TRBV5-1 to TRBJ1-3; 7 bases map to TRBD1. The CDR3 extends over 18 amino acids. Germline lookup yields CDR1 SGHRS and CDR2 YFSETQ. The V and J ends lost 4 bases and 0 bases, in that order; junction bases with no gene match: 13.

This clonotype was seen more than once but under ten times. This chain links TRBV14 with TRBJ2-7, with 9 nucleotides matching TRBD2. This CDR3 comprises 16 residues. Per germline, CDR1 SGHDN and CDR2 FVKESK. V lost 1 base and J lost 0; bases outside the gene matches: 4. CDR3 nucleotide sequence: TGTGCCAGCAGCCAAGGGCGGGGGGGATTCTCCTACGAGCAGTACTTC. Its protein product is CASSQGRGGFSYEQYF.

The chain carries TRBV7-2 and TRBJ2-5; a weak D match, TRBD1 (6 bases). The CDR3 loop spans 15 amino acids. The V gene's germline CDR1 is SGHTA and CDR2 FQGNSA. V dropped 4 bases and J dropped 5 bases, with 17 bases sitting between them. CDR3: CASSWGTSLWETQYF. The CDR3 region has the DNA TGTGCCAGCAGCTGGGGGACAAGTCTGTGGGAGACCCAGTACTTC.

CDR3 residues: CASGLTLTNEQFF. The CDR3 nucleotides read TGTGCTAGTGGTTTAACACTAACCAATGAGCAGTTCTTC. The V call is TRBV12-5, the J call TRBJ2-1; D is ambiguous. Trimming removed 3 bases from V and 6 bases from J, with 9 bases in between. There are 13 residues in the CDR3. Germline lookup yields CDR1 LGHNT and CDR2 FRNRAP.

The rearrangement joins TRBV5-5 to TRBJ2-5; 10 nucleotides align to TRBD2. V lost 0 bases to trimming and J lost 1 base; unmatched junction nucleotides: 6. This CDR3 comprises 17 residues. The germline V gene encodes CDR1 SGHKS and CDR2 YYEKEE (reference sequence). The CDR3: CASSLGSLAGVQETQYF. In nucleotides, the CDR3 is TGTGCCAGCAGCTTGGGATCCCTAGCGGGGGTCCAAGAGACCCAGTACTTC.

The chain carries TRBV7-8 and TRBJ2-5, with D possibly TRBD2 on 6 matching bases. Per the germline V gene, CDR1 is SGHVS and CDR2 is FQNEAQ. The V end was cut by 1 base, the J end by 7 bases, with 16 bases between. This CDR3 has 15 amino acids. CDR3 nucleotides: TGTGCCAGCAGCTTAGAGGTCGGGAGCAGAGGGACCCAGTACTTC. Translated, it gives CASSLEVGSRGTQYF. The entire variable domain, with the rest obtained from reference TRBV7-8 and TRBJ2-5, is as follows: GAGVSQSPRYKVAKRGQDVALRCDPISGHVSLFWYQQALGQGPEFLTYFQNEAQLDKSGLPSDRFFAERPEGSVSTLKIQRTQQEDSAVYLCASSLEVGSRGTQYFGPGTRLLVL.

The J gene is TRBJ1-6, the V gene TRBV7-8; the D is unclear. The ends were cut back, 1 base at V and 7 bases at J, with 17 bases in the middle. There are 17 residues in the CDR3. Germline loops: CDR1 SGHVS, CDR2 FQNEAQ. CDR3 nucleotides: TGTGCCAGCAGCTTAGGTCTTTCCGGGCAGATAAATTCACCCCTCCACTTT. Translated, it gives CASSLGLSGQINSPLHF.

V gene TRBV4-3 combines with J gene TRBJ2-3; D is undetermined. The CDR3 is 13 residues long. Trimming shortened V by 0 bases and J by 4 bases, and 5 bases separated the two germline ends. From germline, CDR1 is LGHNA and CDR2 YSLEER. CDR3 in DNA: TGCGCCAGCAGCCAAGAAGCCGCAGATACGCAGTATTTT. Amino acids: CASSQEAADTQYF.

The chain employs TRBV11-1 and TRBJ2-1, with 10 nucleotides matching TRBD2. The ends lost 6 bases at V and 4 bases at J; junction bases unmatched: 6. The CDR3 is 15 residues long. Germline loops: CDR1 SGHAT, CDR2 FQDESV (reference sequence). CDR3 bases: TGTGCCAGCAGGTCTACTAGCGGGGTTTACAATGAGCAGTTCTTC. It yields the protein CASRSTSGVYNEQFF. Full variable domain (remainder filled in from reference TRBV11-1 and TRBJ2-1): EAEVAQSPRYKITEKSQAVAFWCDPISGHATLYWYRQILGQGPELLVQFQDESVVDDSQLPKDRFSAERLKGVDSTLKIQPAELGDSAMYLCASRSTSGVYNEQFFGPGTRLTVL.

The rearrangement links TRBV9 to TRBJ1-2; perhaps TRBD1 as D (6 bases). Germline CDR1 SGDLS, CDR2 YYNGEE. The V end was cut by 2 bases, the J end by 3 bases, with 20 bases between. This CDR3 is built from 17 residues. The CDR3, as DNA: TGTGCCAGCAGCGTTAAGGATGGGACACGGGGAGACTATGGCTACACCTTC. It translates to CASSVKDGTRGDYGYTF.

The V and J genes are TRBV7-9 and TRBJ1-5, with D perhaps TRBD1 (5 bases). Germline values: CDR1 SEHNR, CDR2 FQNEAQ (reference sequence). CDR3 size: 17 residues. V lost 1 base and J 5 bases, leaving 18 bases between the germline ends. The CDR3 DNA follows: TGTGCCAGCAGCTTAGACCCCGTGGGCAGAGGGGATCAGCCCCAGCATTTT. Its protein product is CASSLDPVGRGDQPQHF.

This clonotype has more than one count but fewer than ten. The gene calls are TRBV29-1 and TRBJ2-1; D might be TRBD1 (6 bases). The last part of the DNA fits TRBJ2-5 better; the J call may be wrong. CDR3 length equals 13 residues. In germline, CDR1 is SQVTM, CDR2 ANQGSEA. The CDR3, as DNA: TGCAGCGTTCAGGGGCGCGCTGGGGAGACCCAGTACTTC. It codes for CSVQGRAGETQYF.

The CDR3 spells CSARDSNRVGYGYTF. CDR3 sequence (DNA): TGCAGTGCTAGAGACTCTAACAGGGTTGGTTATGGCTACACCTTC. The chain combines TRBV20-1 with TRBJ1-2; the D gene is possibly TRBD1 (6 bases). Germline CDR1 is DFQATT and CDR2 is SNEGSKA (reference sequence). Trimming took off 0 bases at V and 5 bases at J, with 16 bases between the two ends. The CDR3 length is 15 residues.

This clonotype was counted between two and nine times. The CDR3 region has the DNA TGTGCCAGCAGCGTAGGGGACAGGGGTAGAGAGACCCAGTACTTC. This translates into CASSVGDRGRETQYF. The rearrangement joins TRBV9 to TRBJ2-5; 10 nucleotides align to TRBD1. V shed 0 bases and J 4 bases; nucleotides not matched to a gene: 3. CDR1 SGDLS and CDR2 YYNGEE come from the germline V gene. The CDR3 length is 15 residues.

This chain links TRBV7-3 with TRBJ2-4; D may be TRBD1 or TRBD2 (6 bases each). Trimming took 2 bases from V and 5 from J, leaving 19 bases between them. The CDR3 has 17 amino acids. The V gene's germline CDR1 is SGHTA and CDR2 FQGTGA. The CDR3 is CASSLGNSAGHQNIQYF. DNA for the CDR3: TGTGCCAGCAGCTTAGGCAATAGTGCGGGACACCAAAACATTCAGTACTTC. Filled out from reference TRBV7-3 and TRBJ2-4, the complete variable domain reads GAGVSQTPSNKVTEKGKYVELRCDPISGHTALYWYRQSLGQGPEFLIYFQGTGAADDSGLPNDRFFAVRPEGSVSTLKIQRTERGDSAVYLCASSLGNSAGHQNIQYFGAGTRLSVL.

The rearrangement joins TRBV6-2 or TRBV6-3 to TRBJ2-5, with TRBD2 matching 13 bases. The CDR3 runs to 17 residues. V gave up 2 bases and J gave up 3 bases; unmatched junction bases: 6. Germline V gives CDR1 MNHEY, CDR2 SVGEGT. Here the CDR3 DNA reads TGTGCCAGCAGTTACAGCCCCGGACTAGCGGGGGAAGAGACCCAGTACTTC. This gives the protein CASSYSPGLAGEETQYF.

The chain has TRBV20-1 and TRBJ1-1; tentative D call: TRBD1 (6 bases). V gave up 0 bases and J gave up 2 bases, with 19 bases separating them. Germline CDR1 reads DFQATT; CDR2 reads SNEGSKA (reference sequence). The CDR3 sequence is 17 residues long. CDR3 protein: CSARDRVRGLGNTEAFF. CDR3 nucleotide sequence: TGCAGTGCTAGAGATCGCGTCAGGGGTTTGGGAAACACTGAAGCTTTCTTT.

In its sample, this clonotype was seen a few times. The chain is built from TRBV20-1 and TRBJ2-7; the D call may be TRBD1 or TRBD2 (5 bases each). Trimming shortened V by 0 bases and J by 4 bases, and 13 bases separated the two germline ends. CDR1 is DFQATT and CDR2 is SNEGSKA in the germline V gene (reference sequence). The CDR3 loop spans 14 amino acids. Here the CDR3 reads CSARDYDGGYEQYF. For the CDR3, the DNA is TGCAGTGCTAGAGATTATGATGGGGGATACGAGCAGTACTTC.

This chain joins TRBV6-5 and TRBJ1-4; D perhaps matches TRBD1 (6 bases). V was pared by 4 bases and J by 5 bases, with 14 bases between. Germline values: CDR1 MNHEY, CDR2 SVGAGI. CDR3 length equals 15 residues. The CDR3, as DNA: TGTGCCAGCAGTTCGAGACAGGACAACAATGAAAAACTGTTTTTT. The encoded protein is CASSSRQDNNEKLFF.